This TCR beta chain was observed in a study of T cell repertoires in cytomegalovirus infection (dated by TCRdb to the late 2010s). Turning to the overall study: The peptide stimulations were aimed at well-studied HLA-B-restricted epitopes as well as recently identified HLA-C-restricted CMV epitopes, whose presentation resists viral immunomodulation. The HLA type of each donor mattered for the analysis, because public TCR beta signatures pointed to carriage of CMV infection along with the matching HLA type.

Per the publication, the treatment or condition label means: in vitro stimulation with specific CMV peptide epitopes to enrich CMV-specific T cells. General study outcomes and caveats: Carriers of CMV infection plus the relevant HLA type were discriminated by the cumulative frequency of public TCR beta family members in the study cohort and in an independent approximately 350-donor cohort. The ex vivo response was dominated by HLA-C-restricted CMV-specific TCR beta clonotypes, and the single most frequent clonotype in two of eight donors was supplied by these HLA-C-restricted clonotypes.

This clonotype came up many times. Its recognized antigen is unknown. No much larger clone exists at a distance of one base, and base qualities are not known. Clipping removes 3 bases from V and 0 bases from J, with 6 as the unmatched junction base count. The CDR3 covers 17 residues, taking in both the cysteine and the phenylalanine. The read is trimmed to its CDR3 DNA, 51 bases read in frame from base 1. CDR1 and CDR2 are read off the germline V gene as SGHTA and FQGNSA. Sequenced using an Illumina HiSeq 1500. The public sequencing data were trimmed at Q25 with fastp and processed into clonotypes with MiXCR by TCRdb, which kept only in-frame beta chains. Rows are unified per CDR3 protein, each entry keeping the most common DNA and genes. The sample has fewer than 1,000,000 distinct CDR3 sequences on record, less than 40% of them singletons. The ten largest account for more than 13% of the sample.

The receptor was derived from a human donor in good health (CMV status not recorded). Some clones in this sample may be carry-over from other donors' samples. Sequenced material: cultured CD8+ T cells from PBMCs, taken from culture after CMV antigen stimulation. The rearrangement joined TRBV7-2 to TRBJ1-1; the junction holds 11 bases that match TRBD1. The CDR3 protein is CASSLAGTGGLNTEAFF. The DNA is as follows: TGTGCCAGCAGCTTGGCCGGGACAGGGGGTTTGAACACTGAAGCTTTCTTT.